Presented here are 3 T cell receptor beta chains from one specimen sequenced in a study of CD8+ T cells in alopecia areata. cDNA reverse transcribed from extracted RNA served as the sequencing template. Clones were sequenced by immunoSEQ multiplex PCR, and TCRdb holds only the in-frame ones, with some missing. The table lists some 190,000 clones, roughly three fifths of them singletons. Treatment denoted: oral pan-JAK inhibitor, 5-10 mg twice daily. The sequenced sample was CD4+ T cells sorted from blood, obtained at week 4, from a patient treated with tofacitinib. The receptors stem from a human donor with alopecia areata.

V usage is TRBV29-1 and J usage is TRBJ2-6; tentatively, D is TRBD1 (6 bases). Trimming took 6 bases from V and 0 from J, leaving 18 bases between them. The CDR3 is made up of 17 amino acids. Germline V gene sequence: CDR1 SQVTM, CDR2 ANQGSEA. The CDR3 loop reads CSVTRSGQTSGANVLTF. The CDR3 DNA sequence: TGCAGCGTCACTCGATCGGGACAAACCTCTGGGGCCAACGTCCTGACTTTC.

This clone was detected only a few times. This chain connects TRBV19 to TRBJ1-3; weak D call: TRBD1 (5 bases). Trimming removed 11 bases from V and 1 base from J, with 15 bases in between. CDR3 size: 14 residues. The germline V gene has CDR1 LNHDA and CDR2 SQIVND (reference sequence). In DNA, the CDR3 is TGTGCCTCCTCCGCTGGGGGTTCTGGAAACACCATATATTTT. This codes for CASSAGGSGNTIYF.

This clone came up a few times. J is TRBJ2-7 and V is TRBV29-1, with D unclear. Germline V gives CDR1 SQVTM, CDR2 ANQGSEA. The germline V and J ends were trimmed by 4 bases and 4 bases, with 8 bases remaining between them. CDR3 length: 11 residues. In nucleotides, the CDR3 is TGCAGCGTTGCTATAGAGTACGAGCAGTACTTC. It specifies CSVAIEYEQYF.